This TCR beta chain was documented in a study of blood T cell repertoires in COVID-19. Study-level information: Samples came from the United States, Italy and Spain, spanning acute and convalescent COVID-19. In each case, the material was cDNA or gDNA derived from T cells, B-cell-depleted T cells, or PBMCs.

CDR3 size: 15 residues. Germline-derived CDR1 and CDR2 are MNHEY and SVGEGT. The junction had 3 bases not matched to a gene; V was cut back by 6 bases and J by 2 bases. Original data processing: The assay estimated nucleated cells by amplifying reference gene primers. Only in-frame clones appear in the TCRdb table, and some are missing; sequencing was by immunoSEQ multiplex PCR. From that table come the V and J calls and clone size; the DNA was used to work out D and trimming. The sample carries roughly 120,000 clones, 88% recorded once. The rearrangement joins TRBV6-2 or TRBV6-3 to TRBJ2-6, with 8 nucleotides matching TRBD1. The specimen sequenced was peripheral blood. The receptor comes from a woman in her 50s with active or convalescent COVID-19. The CDR3: CASSLQGAGANVLTF. The CDR3 region has the DNA TGTGCCAGCAGCTTACAGGGGGCTGGGGCCAACGTCCTGACTTTC.